Below are 21 T cell receptor beta chains sequenced from a single sample in a study of cytomegalovirus exposure and HLA in healthy donors. A multiplex PCR was run with 60 Vbeta primers and 13 Jbeta primers. Libraries were prepared by immunoSEQ multiplex PCR; TCRdb keeps only in-frame clonotypes and omits some of them. The sample lists approximately 160,000 clones, 80% occurring once. Sequencing was performed on PBMCs. Receptors originate from a man aged 25 to 40 in good health and CMV-seropositive.

V and J are TRBV30 and TRBJ1-4; 9 positions match TRBD1. Trimming cost V 2 bases and J 7 bases; bases outside gene matches: 5. This CDR3 region has 14 residues. CDR1 is GTSNPN and CDR2 is SVGIG in the germline V gene (reference sequence). Here the CDR3 reads CAWSTGTGPEKLFF. The CDR3 DNA follows: TGTGCCTGGAGTACCGGGACAGGGCCTGAAAAACTGTTTTTT.

The V call is TRBV6-1, the J call TRBJ1-1, with 7 bases that match TRBD1. V lost 2 bases and J lost 6; bases outside the gene matches: 9. The CDR3 extends over 15 amino acids. CDR1 MNHNS and CDR2 SASEGT come from the germline V gene. The CDR3 region has the DNA TGTGCCAGCAGTGAACCAGGGGGTTCTTGGGCTGAAGCTTTCTTT. This sequence encodes CASSEPGGSWAEAFF.

The rearrangement joins TRBV7-8 to TRBJ2-7, with a weak D call TRBD2 (5 bases). The CDR3 has 15 residues. V dropped 5 bases and J dropped 0 bases, with 14 bases sitting between them. The V gene's germline CDR1 is SGHVS and CDR2 FQNEAQ. The CDR3 DNA reads TGTGCCAGCAGCCCCCGGGTGGGGAGCTCCTACGAGCAGTACTTC. The encoded protein is CASSPRVGSSYEQYF.

This clone was counted between two and nine times. The gene calls are TRBV7-9 and TRBJ1-2; the match to TRBD1 covers 8 bases. CDR1 SEHNR and CDR2 FQNEAQ come from the germline V gene (reference sequence). CDR3 length: 13 residues. J gave up 7 bases and V 8 bases, and 9 bases lay outside the gene matches. The CDR3 loop is CASQNRGEIGYTF. The CDR3 DNA follows: TGTGCCAGCCAGAACAGGGGGGAAATTGGCTACACCTTC.

V usage is TRBV5-1 and J usage is TRBJ2-2, with TRBD2 matching 7 bases. In germline, CDR1 is SGHRS, CDR2 YFSETQ. The CDR3 runs 15 residues. The junction had 4 bases not matched to a gene; V was cut back by 1 base and J by 4 bases. The DNA of the CDR3 is TGCGCCAGCAGCTTGCGTGTAGCGGGCACCGGGGAGCTGTTTTTT. Translating it yields CASSLRVAGTGELFF.

The rearrangement uses TRBV6-1 and TRBJ2-7; 8 nucleotides match TRBD2. CDR1 and CDR2 (germline): MNHNS, SASEGT. V shed 8 bases and J 3 bases; nucleotides not matched to a gene: 6. The CDR3 consists of 13 residues. In nucleotides, the CDR3 is TGTGCCAGCTGTCCTAGCGGGTACTACGAGCAGTACTTC. Its translation: CASCPSGYYEQYF.

V is TRBV5-6 and J is TRBJ1-2; D might be TRBD1 (6 bases). This CDR3 is 14 amino acids long. Looked up from germline, CDR1 is SGHDT and CDR2 is YYEEEE. With 5 bases removed from V and 5 bases from J, the gap between germline ends came to 16 bases. The CDR3 region is CASRRSGGGYGYTF. Here the CDR3 DNA reads TGTGCCAGCAGGCGATCGGGAGGGGGTTATGGCTACACCTTC.

The chain recombines TRBV15 with TRBJ2-5, with 7 bases that match TRBD1. The ends lost 3 bases at V and 4 bases at J; junction bases unmatched: 8. Per the germline V gene, CDR1 is LNHNV and CDR2 is YYDKDF (reference sequence). The CDR3 has 15 residues. CDR3 DNA sequence: TGTGCCACCAGCAGGCCGGGACAGTCAGTAGAGACCCAGTACTTC. Translation: CATSRPGQSVETQYF.

The chain recombines TRBV19 with TRBJ2-5; TRBD1 aligns across 7 bases. The CDR3 is 15 residues long. Looked up from germline, CDR1 is LNHDA and CDR2 is SQIVND (reference sequence). The J segment lost 5 bases and the V segment lost 3 bases, leaving 9 bases of the junction unmatched. This CDR3 is CASSMGTAAGETQYF. CDR3 nucleotides: TGTGCCAGTAGTATGGGGACAGCCGCTGGGGAGACCCAGTACTTC.

The chain couples TRBV19 to TRBJ2-1; D is possibly TRBD1 (6 bases). This CDR3 is 15 amino acids long. V was cut by 6 bases and J by 8 bases, with 20 bases left in between. Germline CDR1 and CDR2: LNHDA and SQIVND (reference sequence). CDR3 protein: CASSATGNSLDEQFF. CDR3 nucleotide sequence: TGTGCCAGTAGCGCAACAGGGAACTCTCTCGATGAGCAGTTCTTC. The entire variable domain, with the rest obtained from reference TRBV19 and TRBJ2-1, is as follows: DGGITQSPKYLFRKEGQNVTLSCEQNLNHDAMYWYRQDPGQGLRLIYYSQIVNDFQKGDIAEGYSVSREKKESFPLTVTSAQKNPTAFYLCASSATGNSLDEQFFGPGTRLTVL.

The CDR3: CASSYRGSGTGELFF. CDR3 DNA: TGTGCCAGCAGTTACAGGGGGTCGGGAACCGGGGAGCTGTTTTTT. The rearrangement joins TRBV6-5 to TRBJ2-2, with a possible D match to TRBD1 (6 bases). CDR3 length: 15 residues. Germline V gene data show CDR1 as MNHEY and CDR2 as SVGAGI. Trimming cost V 2 bases and J 5 bases, with 12 bases left between them.

The genes are TRBV10-1 and TRBJ2-1; D is unclear. The V and J ends lost 0 bases and 5 bases respectively, with 8 bases between them. Per the germline V gene, CDR1 is WNHNN and CDR2 is SYGVQD (reference sequence). CDR3 length: 14 residues. The CDR3 is CASSESGEDNEQFF. DNA of the CDR3: TGCGCCAGCAGTGAGTCCGGAGAGGACAATGAGCAGTTCTTC.

The chain couples TRBV15 to TRBJ2-1, with D maybe TRBD2 (5 bases). Trimming took 5 bases from V and 3 from J, leaving 17 bases between them. Germline CDR1 reads LNHNV; CDR2 reads YYDKDF (reference sequence). CDR3 length: 16 amino acids. Here the CDR3 DNA reads TGTGCCACCAGCTCTCGGACTCTATCGGGCTACAATGAGCAGTTCTTC. It specifies CATSSRTLSGYNEQFF.

The chain carries TRBV6-5 and TRBJ2-5; 8 bases are shared with TRBD1. The CDR3 contains 14 residues. V trimming: 4 bases; J trimming: 2 bases; junction bases outside the gene matches: 3. From germline, CDR1 is MNHEY and CDR2 SVGAGI. The CDR3 here is CASSSTGEQETQYF. The CDR3 region has the DNA TGTGCCAGCAGTTCGACAGGGGAACAAGAGACCCAGTACTTC.

The V gene is TRBV5-1, the J gene TRBJ1-1; 10 bases map to TRBD1. Germline V CDR1 and CDR2: SGHRS, YFSETQ. The V gene end was trimmed by 2 bases and the J gene end by 4 bases; junction bases not matched to a gene: 2. This CDR3 is built from 14 residues. The CDR3 DNA reads TGCGCCAGCAGCTTCGGGGACAGGGGCACTGAAGCTTTCTTT. Residues: CASSFGDRGTEAFF.

This rearrangement joins TRBV7-2 to TRBJ2-4, with 9 bases lining up with TRBD1. This CDR3 contains 19 residues. Trimming at V came to 1 base and at J to 0 bases, leaving 10 bases not matched to a gene. Per the germline V gene, CDR1 is SGHTA and CDR2 is FQGNSA. CDR3 in amino acids: CASSLGTGAGVLAKNIQYF. For the CDR3, the DNA is TGTGCCAGCAGCTTAGGGACAGGGGCAGGGGTCCTAGCCAAAAACATTCAGTACTTC.

This clone appeared once. As DNA, the CDR3 is TGTGCCAGCAGTCCCCGGACAGGGGGTTCCTACAATGAGCAGTTCTTC. Amino acids: CASSPRTGGSYNEQFF. The chain carries TRBV25-1 and TRBJ2-1; 10 bases agree with TRBD1. Looked up from germline, CDR1 is MGHDK and CDR2 is SYGVNS. This CDR3 region has 16 residues. With V trimmed by 5 bases and J by 1 base, 5 bases remained unmatched.

The genes are TRBV7-9 and TRBJ1-1; tentatively, D is TRBD1 (6 bases). CDR1 SEHNR and CDR2 FQNEAQ come from the germline V gene (reference sequence). The length of the CDR3 is 13 residues. V dropped 5 bases and J dropped 0 bases, with 7 bases sitting between them. Here the CDR3 reads CASSTGMNTEAFF. CDR3 coding DNA: TGTGCCAGCAGCACAGGGATGAACACTGAAGCTTTCTTT.

This rearrangement joins TRBV15 to TRBJ1-4, with 8 bases that match TRBD1. Germline CDR1 LNHNV, CDR2 YYDKDF (reference sequence). The CDR3 loop spans 17 amino acids. Unmatched junction bases numbered 17, after V lost 0 bases and J lost 14 bases. CDR3: CATSRDQGGQGVSTLFF. The CDR3 DNA reads TGTGCCACCAGCAGAGATCAGGGAGGACAGGGAGTTTCTACTCTGTTTTTT.

This clone occurred a few times. The V and J genes are TRBV5-1 and TRBJ1-2; D is ambiguous. V was clipped by 0 bases and J by 4 bases, with 7 bases between them. The CDR3 spans 13 residues. In germline, CDR1 is SGHRS, CDR2 YFSETQ. In nucleotides, the CDR3 is TGCGCCAGCAGCTTGGACAGTCGCTATGGCTACACCTTC. Translation: CASSLDSRYGYTF.

The chain carries TRBV10-3 and TRBJ2-5; 8 bases agree with TRBD1. The tail of the sequence fits TRBJ2-7 better, so the J call may be wrong. This CDR3 is 15 amino acids long. Germline lookup yields CDR1 ENHRY and CDR2 SYGVKD. The DNA for the CDR3 is TGTGCCATCAGTCGGGACAGGAGCTTCTCCTACGAGCAGTACTTC. It specifies CAISRDRSFSYEQYF.